This TCR beta chain was obtained from a study of identical twins. TCRdb re-called the 5' RACE reads through MiXCR, storing one row per CDR3 protein. The sample records 400,000 to 550,000 distinct CDR3 sequences, roughly a quarter being singletons. Germline V gene sequence: CDR1 LGHNA, CDR2 YSLEER. The CDR3 is 13 residues long. V lost 2 bases and J 9 bases, leaving 11 bases between the germline ends. These data were also reused for a study on T cells expressing NK-cell markers.

This sequence joins TRBV4-3 and TRBJ2-1; D not certain. The sequenced sample was CD4+ T cells sorted from blood. The sequence was collected from a woman aged 18-29 years in good health. CDR3 protein: CASSQNPKSEQFF. CDR3 nucleotides: TGCGCCAGCAGCCAAAACCCCAAATCTGAGCAGTTCTTC.